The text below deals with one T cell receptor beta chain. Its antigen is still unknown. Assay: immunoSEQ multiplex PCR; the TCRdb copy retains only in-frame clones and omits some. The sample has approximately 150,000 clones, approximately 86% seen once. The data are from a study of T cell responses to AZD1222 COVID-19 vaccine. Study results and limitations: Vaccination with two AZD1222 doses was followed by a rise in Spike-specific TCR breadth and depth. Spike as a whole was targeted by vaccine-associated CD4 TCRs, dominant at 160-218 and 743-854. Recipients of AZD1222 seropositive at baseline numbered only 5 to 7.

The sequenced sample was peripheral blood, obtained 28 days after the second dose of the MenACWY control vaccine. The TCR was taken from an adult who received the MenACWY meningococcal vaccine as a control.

The CDR3: CASSSTRTEGYTF. The CDR3 bases are TGTGCCAGCTCATCTACACGAACGGAAGGCTACACCTTC. V and J are TRBV18 and TRBJ1-2; D gene uncertain. Between the trimmed V and J ends, which lost 5 bases and 8 bases, there was a span of 15 bases. CDR1 is KGHSH, CDR2 LQKENI, per germline. There are 13 residues in the CDR3.